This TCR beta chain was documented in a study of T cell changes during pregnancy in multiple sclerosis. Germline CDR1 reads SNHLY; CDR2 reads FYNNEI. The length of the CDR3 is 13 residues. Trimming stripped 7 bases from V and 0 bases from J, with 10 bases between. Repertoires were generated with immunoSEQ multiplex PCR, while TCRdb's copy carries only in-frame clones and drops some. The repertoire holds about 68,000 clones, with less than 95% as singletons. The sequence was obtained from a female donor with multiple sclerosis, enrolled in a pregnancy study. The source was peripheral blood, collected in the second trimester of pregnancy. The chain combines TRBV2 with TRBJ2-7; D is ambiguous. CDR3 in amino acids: CASMPESSYEQYF. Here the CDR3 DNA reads TGTGCCAGCATGCCGGAGAGCTCCTACGAGCAGTACTTC.